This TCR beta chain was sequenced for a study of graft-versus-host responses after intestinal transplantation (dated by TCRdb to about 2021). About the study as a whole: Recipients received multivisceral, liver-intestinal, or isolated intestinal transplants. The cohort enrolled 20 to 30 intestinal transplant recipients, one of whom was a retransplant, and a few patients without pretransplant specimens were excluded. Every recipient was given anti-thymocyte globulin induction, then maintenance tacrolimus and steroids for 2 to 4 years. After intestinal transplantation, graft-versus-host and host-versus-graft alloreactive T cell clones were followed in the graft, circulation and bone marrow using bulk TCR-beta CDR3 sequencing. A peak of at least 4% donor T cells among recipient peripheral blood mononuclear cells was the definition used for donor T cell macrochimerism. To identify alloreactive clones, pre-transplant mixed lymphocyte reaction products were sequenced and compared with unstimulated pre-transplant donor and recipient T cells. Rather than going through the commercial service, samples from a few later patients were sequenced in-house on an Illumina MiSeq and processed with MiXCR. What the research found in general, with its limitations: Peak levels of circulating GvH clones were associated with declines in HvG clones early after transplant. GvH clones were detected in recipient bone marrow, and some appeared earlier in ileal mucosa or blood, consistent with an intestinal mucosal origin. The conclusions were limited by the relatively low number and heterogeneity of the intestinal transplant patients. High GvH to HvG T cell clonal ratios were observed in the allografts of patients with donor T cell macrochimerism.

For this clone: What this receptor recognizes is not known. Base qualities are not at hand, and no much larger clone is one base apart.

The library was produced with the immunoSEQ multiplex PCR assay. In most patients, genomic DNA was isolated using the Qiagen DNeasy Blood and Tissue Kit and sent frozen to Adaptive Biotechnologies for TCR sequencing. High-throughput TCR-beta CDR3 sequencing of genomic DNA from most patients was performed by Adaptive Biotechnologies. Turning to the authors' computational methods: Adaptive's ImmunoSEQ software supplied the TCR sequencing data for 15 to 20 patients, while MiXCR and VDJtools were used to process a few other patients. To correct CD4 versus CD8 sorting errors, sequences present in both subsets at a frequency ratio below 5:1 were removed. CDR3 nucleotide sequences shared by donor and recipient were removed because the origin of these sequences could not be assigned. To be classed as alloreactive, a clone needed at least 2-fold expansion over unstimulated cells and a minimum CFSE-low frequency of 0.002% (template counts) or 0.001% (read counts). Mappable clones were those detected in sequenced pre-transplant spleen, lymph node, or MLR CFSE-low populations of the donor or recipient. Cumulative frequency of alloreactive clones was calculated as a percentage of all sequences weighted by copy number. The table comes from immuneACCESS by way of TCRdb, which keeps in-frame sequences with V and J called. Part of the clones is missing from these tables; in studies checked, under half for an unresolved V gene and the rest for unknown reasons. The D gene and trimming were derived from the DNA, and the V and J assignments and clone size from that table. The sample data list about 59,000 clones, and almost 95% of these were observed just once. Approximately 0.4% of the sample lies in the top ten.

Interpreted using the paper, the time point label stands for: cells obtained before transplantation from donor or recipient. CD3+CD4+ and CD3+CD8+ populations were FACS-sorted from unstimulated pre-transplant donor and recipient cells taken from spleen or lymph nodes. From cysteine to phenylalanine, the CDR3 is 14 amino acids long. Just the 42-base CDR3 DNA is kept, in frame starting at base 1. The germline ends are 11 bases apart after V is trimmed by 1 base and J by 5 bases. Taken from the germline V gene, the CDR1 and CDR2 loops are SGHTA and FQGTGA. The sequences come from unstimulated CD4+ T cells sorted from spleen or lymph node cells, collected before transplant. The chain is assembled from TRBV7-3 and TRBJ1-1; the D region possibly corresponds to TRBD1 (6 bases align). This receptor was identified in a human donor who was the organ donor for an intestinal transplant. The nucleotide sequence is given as TGTGCCAGCAGCTTAATTCCGGGGGCGACTGAAGCTTTCTTT. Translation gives CASSLIPGATEAFF.